This T cell receptor beta chain comes out of a study of a mutant IDH1 vaccine in newly diagnosed glioma. The data were produced by immunoSEQ multiplex PCR, yet TCRdb's version contains in-frame clones alone and is incomplete. Counted here are roughly 120,000 clones, around 80% occurring once; the ten biggest clones make up 4.5% to 5.5%. Time point given: week 11, during vaccination. Every single dose of the vaccine, 300 ug of mutant IDH1 20-mer peptide, came with topical imiquimod. A word on this clone: Antigen unknown.

The origin of this receptor is a man aged 35 to 55 with glioma. Sequencing was performed on PBMCs, taken from a glioma patient whose treatment included an IDH1 peptide vaccine.

CDR3 sequence reads: CASSLDMNTEAFF. The CDR3 nucleotides are TGTGCCAGCAGCTTAGACATGAACACTGAAGCTTTCTTT. The chain has TRBV7-9 and TRBJ1-1; no definite D call. The CDR3 length is 13 residues. V was cut by 1 base and J by 0 bases, with 3 bases left in between. Germline V gene data show CDR1 as SEHNR and CDR2 as FQNEAQ (reference sequence).